This entry lists 24 T cell receptor beta chains sequenced from one sample in a study of T cells after yellow fever vaccination. TCRdb fed the 5' RACE reads into MiXCR, producing one record per CDR3 protein. Altogether hundreds of thousands of distinct CDR3 sequences are present, roughly 12% being singletons, with the ten largest covering 15%. The sample here was PBMCs, taken on the day of the yellow fever booster vaccination. These TCRs come from a man between 25 and 39 years old who received the YFV17D yellow fever vaccine.

The V gene is TRBV12-3 or TRBV12-4, the J gene TRBJ2-1; D not certain. V was clipped by 1 base and J by 6 bases, with 7 bases between them. The CDR3 length is 13 residues. The CDR3 loop is CASSLGLVNEQFF. For the CDR3, the DNA is TGTGCCAGCAGTTTAGGCCTCGTCAATGAGCAGTTCTTC.

The chain uses TRBV4-3 and TRBJ2-3, with D possibly called TRBD1 or TRBD2 (6 bases each). The CDR3 runs 15 residues. CDR1 is LGHNA and CDR2 is YSLEER in the germline V gene. The V and J ends lost 2 bases and 5 bases respectively, with 14 bases between them. In nucleotides, the CDR3 is TGCGCCAGCAGCCAATCAAACAGGGAGGTAGATACGCAGTATTTT. This encodes CASSQSNREVDTQYF.

This clonotype was recorded at least ten times. The chain carries TRBV15 and TRBJ2-3; possibly TRBD2 for D (5 bases). Germline CDR1 LNHNV, CDR2 YYDKDF (reference sequence). This CDR3 contains 15 residues. V was cut by 11 bases and J by 6 bases, with 24 bases left in between. CDR3: CAPGLARSVCDTQYF. DNA of the CDR3: TGTGCCCCAGGCTTGGCACGTAGCGTTTGCGATACGCAGTATTTT. The variable domain in full, completed from reference TRBV15 and TRBJ2-3, reads DAMVIQNPRYQVTQFGKPVTLSCSQTLNHNVMYWYQQKSSQAPKLLFHYYDKDFNNEADTPDNFQSRRPNTSFCFLDIRSPGLGDTAMYLCAPGLARSVCDTQYFGPGTRLTVL.

In this sample, this clonotype turned up a few times. The CDR3 sequence: CSAKGGSNQPQHF. The CDR3 nucleotides are TGCAGTGCTAAAGGCGGGAGCAATCAGCCCCAGCATTTT. The rearrangement joins TRBV20-1 to TRBJ1-5, with D uncertain. The germline V gene has CDR1 DFQATT and CDR2 SNEGSKA (reference sequence). V gave up 4 bases and J gave up 1 base, with 8 bases separating them. The CDR3 is 13 amino acids.

This chain joins TRBV7-9 and TRBJ2-1; TRBD2 is a possible D gene (5 bases). The CDR3 is made up of 14 amino acids. V lost 5 bases and J 4 bases, leaving 12 bases between the germline ends. Per the germline V gene, CDR1 is SEHNR and CDR2 is FQNEAQ (reference sequence). The chain's CDR3 is CASSVKGVYNEQFF. The CDR3 DNA reads TGTGCCAGCAGCGTAAAGGGAGTATACAATGAGCAGTTCTTC.

This clonotype was seen more than once but under ten times. The chain uses TRBV7-2 and TRBJ2-7; either TRBD1 or TRBD2 may supply D (5 bases each). V was pared by 1 base and J by 5 bases, with 12 bases between. Looked up from germline, CDR1 is SGHTA and CDR2 is FQGNSA. This CDR3 is built from 14 residues. The CDR3 DNA follows: TGTGCCAGCAGCTTAGTGGGACCAATCCACGAGCAGTACTTC. This sequence encodes CASSLVGPIHEQYF.

The rearrangement uses TRBV21-1 and TRBJ2-3; the D call of TRBD2 is as the table states it, not checked on the DNA. TRBV21-1 is given as a pseudogene. The CDR3 has 15 residues. CDR3 bases: TGTGCCAGCATACCTCGGGCTAGCCGCACAGATACGCAGTATTTT. Translating it yields CASIPRASRTDTQYF.

This clonotype was observed once. The chain is built from TRBV20-1 and TRBJ2-3, with D maybe TRBD2 (5 bases). The CDR3 totals 14 residues. From germline, CDR1 is DFQATT and CDR2 SNEGSKA (reference sequence). Trimming took 3 bases from V and 0 from J, leaving 10 bases between them. CDR3 bases: TGCAGTGCTAGCGGGCTAGCTAGCACAGATACGCAGTATTTT. Protein: CSASGLASTDTQYF.

The chain couples TRBV12-3 or TRBV12-4 to TRBJ1-1, with D unclear. The CDR3 consists of 12 residues. The V end was cut by 6 bases, the J end by 7 bases, with 12 bases between. For the CDR3, the DNA is TGTGCCAGCAGCCTCACAGTAAGTGAAGCTTTCTTT. Amino acid sequence: CASSLTVSEAFF.

This clonotype has a handful of counts. V gene TRBV5-4 combines with J gene TRBJ2-5, with TRBD1 as a possible D gene (5 bases). The CDR3 totals 15 residues. V was trimmed by 2 bases and J by 5 bases, leaving 16 bases between them. The germline CDR1 and CDR2 sequences are SGHNT and YYREEE (reference sequence). The CDR3 protein is CASSLPHGARETQYF. CDR3 in DNA: TGTGCCAGCAGCTTACCGCATGGGGCGAGGGAGACCCAGTACTTC.

The chain joins TRBV7-7 to TRBJ2-2; D gene unclear. V lost 5 bases to trimming and J lost 4 bases, with 11 bases between them. The CDR3 sequence is 14 residues long. CDR1 is SSHAT and CDR2 is FNYEAQ in the germline V gene (reference sequence). The CDR3, as DNA: TGTGCCAGCAGCGAAACCATGGGCACCGGGGAGCTGTTTTTT. Its translation is CASSETMGTGELFF. The full variable domain, its missing parts supplied by reference TRBV7-7 and TRBJ2-2, is GAGVSQSPRYKVTKRGQDVTLRCDPISSHATLYWYQQALGQGPEFLTYFNYEAQPDKSGLPSDRFSAERPEGSISTLTIQRTEQRDSAMYRCASSETMGTGELFFGEGSRLTVL.

This chain links TRBV20-1 with TRBJ2-7, with 10 bases identical to TRBD2. The J segment lost 5 bases and the V segment lost 3 bases, leaving 10 bases of the junction unmatched. Germline V gene data show CDR1 as DFQATT and CDR2 as SNEGSKA (reference sequence). The CDR3 totals 15 residues. The CDR3 loop is CSASSLAGPINEQYF. CDR3 nucleotide sequence: TGCAGTGCTAGCTCACTAGCGGGGCCGATCAACGAGCAGTACTTC.

The chain uses TRBV10-3 and TRBJ2-2; D gene ambiguous. In germline, CDR1 is ENHRY, CDR2 SYGVKD. V dropped 8 bases and J dropped 6 bases, with 7 bases sitting between them. The CDR3 consists of 11 residues. The CDR3, as DNA: TGTGCCATCCTACGAGCCGGGGAGCTGTTTTTT. Protein sequence: CAILRAGELFF.

The rearrangement links TRBV12-3 or TRBV12-4 to TRBJ1-1; 7 positions agree with TRBD1. CDR3 size: 12 residues. DNA for the CDR3: TGTGCAAGTGACAGGGTGGACACTGAAGCTTTCTTT. Encoded protein: CASDRVDTEAFF.

V gene TRBV18 combines with J gene TRBJ1-6; D perhaps matches TRBD1 (5 bases). This CDR3 comprises 14 residues. The ends were cut back, 3 bases at V and 10 bases at J, with 13 bases in the middle. CDR1 and CDR2 from the germline V gene are KGHSH and LQKENI. The CDR3 sequence: CASSPQGTQSPLHF. CDR3 in DNA: TGTGCCAGCTCACCCCAGGGAACTCAGTCACCCCTCCACTTT.

The rearrangement joins TRBV20-1 to TRBJ2-1; 8 bases line up with TRBD2. Trimming removed 7 bases from V and 8 bases from J; junction bases left unmatched: 16. The CDR3 is 15 amino acids. CDR1 and CDR2 (germline): DFQATT, SNEGSKA (reference sequence). The CDR3 loop is CSGKGVGLEIDEQFF. CDR3 coding DNA: TGCAGTGGGAAAGGGGTGGGACTAGAGATCGATGAGCAGTTCTTC.

This clonotype was observed a few times. The DNA for the CDR3 is TGTGCCAGCAGCTTAGAGGGTCATAGACGACTTTCACCCCTCCACTTT. Amino acid sequence: CASSLEGHRRLSPLHF. J is TRBJ1-6 and V is TRBV11-2; D call uncertain. The CDR3 contains 16 residues. Germline assignment: CDR1 SGHAT and CDR2 FQNNGV. The V gene lost 0 bases and the J gene lost 9 bases, with 15 bases spanning the gap.

This chain uses TRBV14 with TRBJ2-7; 12 nucleotides align to TRBD1. CDR1 is SGHDN and CDR2 is FVKESK in the germline V gene. J was trimmed by 7 bases and V by 4 bases; bases with no gene match: 14. The CDR3 length is 17 residues. The CDR3 bases are TGTGCCAGCAGCCTCCGGGACAGGGGGCCCCTTTTCGAGGAGCAGTACTTC. Protein: CASSLRDRGPLFEEQYF. Drawing the rest from reference TRBV14 and TRBJ2-7, the complete variable domain is EAGVTQFPSHSVIEKGQTVTLRCDPISGHDNLYWYRRVMGKEIKFLLHFVKESKQDESGMPNNRFLAERTGGTYSTLKVQPAELEDSGVYFCASSLRDRGPLFEEQYFGPGTRLTVT.

The genes are TRBV24-1 and TRBJ2-3; D is perhaps TRBD2 (6 bases). The CDR3 spans 13 residues. The V gene's germline CDR1 is KGHDR and CDR2 SFDVKD. Trimming removed 7 bases from V and 1 base from J, with 8 bases in between. Here the CDR3 DNA reads TGTGCCACCAGCCAGCGGGGCACAGATACGCAGTATTTT. The encoded protein is CATSQRGTDTQYF.

This clonotype was seen a handful of times. The rearrangement uses TRBV7-2 and TRBJ1-6; D perhaps matches TRBD1 (6 bases). From germline, CDR1 is SGHTA and CDR2 FQGNSA. With 1 base removed from V and 5 bases from J, the gap between germline ends came to 9 bases. CDR3 size: 15 residues. For the CDR3, the DNA is TGTGCCAGCAGCTTAGGGGGGGCCCATAATTCACCCCTCCACTTT. Encoded protein: CASSLGGAHNSPLHF.

This clonotype was counted ten times or more. The V call is TRBV29-1, the J call TRBJ1-3; the D is unclear. The germline CDR1 and CDR2 sequences are SQVTM and ANQGSEA. Trimming shortened V by 6 bases and J by 2 bases, and 5 bases separated the two germline ends. There are 11 residues in the CDR3. CDR3 in DNA: TGCAGCGTAGTAACTGGAAACACCATATATTTT. Residues: CSVVTGNTIYF. The full variable domain, its missing parts supplied by reference TRBV29-1 and TRBJ1-3, is SAVISQKPSRDICQRGTSLTIQCQVDSQVTMMFWYRQQPGQSLTLIATANQGSEATYESGFVIDKFPISRPNLTFSTLTVSNMSPEDSSIYLCSVVTGNTIYFGEGSWLTVV.

This clonotype was detected a few times. J is TRBJ1-1 and V is TRBV20-1; D gene uncertain. The CDR3 sequence is 15 residues long. Germline-derived CDR1 and CDR2 are DFQATT and SNEGSKA (reference sequence). V lost 6 bases, J lost 0 bases, and 17 bases lay in between. The CDR3 region is CSARSPNNMNTEAFF. The CDR3 region has the DNA TGCAGTGCAAGAAGCCCCAATAACATGAACACTGAAGCTTTCTTT.

The rearrangement joins TRBV9 to TRBJ1-3, with D hard to call. The CDR3 runs 15 residues. Germline CDR1 reads SGDLS; CDR2 reads YYNGEE. Trimming took 2 bases from V and 0 from J, leaving 9 bases between them. CDR3 protein: CASSVVGSSGNTIYF. The CDR3 bases are TGTGCCAGCAGCGTGGTTGGCAGCTCTGGAAACACCATATATTTT.

This clonotype was observed many times. The chain couples TRBV11-1 to TRBJ2-1; D call uncertain. The CDR3 runs to 16 residues. Germline-derived CDR1 and CDR2 are SGHAT and FQDESV (reference sequence). Trimming removed 5 bases from V and 0 bases from J, with 14 bases in between. The CDR3 sequence is CASSPPSFGSYNEQFF. In DNA, the CDR3 is TGTGCCAGCAGCCCCCCGAGCTTCGGCTCCTACAATGAGCAGTTCTTC. The variable domain in full, completed from reference TRBV11-1 and TRBJ2-1, reads EAEVAQSPRYKITEKSQAVAFWCDPISGHATLYWYRQILGQGPELLVQFQDESVVDDSQLPKDRFSAERLKGVDSTLKIQPAELGDSAMYLCASSPPSFGSYNEQFFGPGTRLTVL.